The 15 T cell receptor beta chains reported below all come from one sample, sequenced in a study of shared clonotypes between healthy human individuals. Method: immunoSEQ multiplex PCR; TCRdb's copy keeps in-frame clones and lacks some. This sample carries 2,100,000 or so clones, approximately 94% of them seen once, and the ten largest clones take 0.1% to 0.15%. The material sequenced was naive CD4+ T cells sorted from blood. Subset reported: CD45RA+ positively selected. All receptors come from a man in his late teens or twenties in good health.

The CDR3 DNA reads as TGTGCCAGCAGCCATAACAGGGGCTCCTACAATGAGCAGTTCTTC. Residues: CASSHNRGSYNEQFF. This chain uses TRBV11-2 with TRBJ2-1; TRBD1 matches 7 bases. V was pared by 5 bases and J by 0 bases, with 4 bases of the junction left unmatched. The CDR3 totals 15 residues. Per germline, CDR1 SGHAT and CDR2 FQNNGV.

The chain couples TRBV29-1 to TRBJ1-2; D is uncertain. The CDR3 length is 13 residues. CDR1 and CDR2 (germline): SQVTM, ANQGSEA. Trimming pared 3 bases from V and 6 bases from J, leaving 14 bases between. The CDR3 is CSVDSGGKDGYTF. Here the CDR3 DNA reads TGCAGCGTTGACTCGGGAGGGAAGGATGGCTACACCTTC.

The chain has TRBV29-1 and TRBJ1-2; 8 bases are shared with TRBD1. CDR3 length: 12 amino acids. Per the germline V gene, CDR1 is SQVTM and CDR2 is ANQGSEA. J lost 7 bases, V lost 4 bases, and 5 bases had no gene match. This chain's CDR3 is CSVGTGPGGYTF. The CDR3 DNA follows: TGCAGCGTTGGGACAGGGCCTGGTGGCTACACCTTC.

This clone was observed once. V is TRBV30 and J is TRBJ2-1; possibly TRBD2 for D (6 bases). From germline, CDR1 is GTSNPN and CDR2 SVGIG (reference sequence). The CDR3 runs 15 residues. Trimming took off 0 bases at V and 5 bases at J, with 14 bases between the two ends. The CDR3 DNA sequence: TGTGCCTGGAGTGTACAGTGGGCGGGAAACAATGAGCAGTTCTTC. Its protein product is CAWSVQWAGNNEQFF.

The genes are TRBV2 and TRBJ2-1, with 7 bases identical to TRBD1. The CDR3 is 15 amino acids. The V segment lost 6 bases and the J segment 3 bases; nucleotides outside the gene matches: 8. Germline lookup yields CDR1 SNHLY and CDR2 FYNNEI. Here the CDR3 reads CASSETGKGYNEQFF. For the CDR3, the DNA is TGTGCCAGCAGCGAGACAGGGAAAGGCTACAATGAGCAGTTCTTC.

Only one count was recorded for this clone. This rearrangement joins TRBV6-4 to TRBJ1-1; D unclear. V lost 6 bases and J lost 3, with 11 bases in between. This CDR3 spans 13 amino acids. Germline V CDR1 and CDR2: MRHNA, SNTAGT. The CDR3 nucleotides are TGTGCCAGCAGCCTTGAGGCCCACACTGAAGCTTTCTTT. This codes for CASSLEAHTEAFF.

The sample holds one count of this clone. The rearrangement joins TRBV6-5 to TRBJ1-1; 9 nucleotides match TRBD1. V shed 5 bases and J 7 bases; nucleotides not matched to a gene: 5. Germline loops: CDR1 MNHEY, CDR2 SVGAGI. This CDR3 comprises 13 residues. The DNA of the CDR3 is TGTGCCAGCAGTAACGGACAGGGGAATGAAGCTTTCTTT. Its translation is CASSNGQGNEAFF.

V usage is TRBV7-3 and J usage is TRBJ1-2, with D perhaps matching TRBD1 (6 bases). In germline, CDR1 is SGHTA, CDR2 FQGTGA. Trimming took off 2 bases at V and 8 bases at J, with 15 bases between the two ends. The CDR3 loop spans 14 amino acids. For the CDR3, the DNA is TGTGCCAGCAGCTTACTGCACAGGGAAGGAGGCTACACCTTC. The encoded protein is CASSLLHREGGYTF. Combining the CDR3 with reference TRBV7-3 and TRBJ1-2 gives the whole variable domain GAGVSQTPSNKVTEKGKYVELRCDPISGHTALYWYRQSLGQGPEFLIYFQGTGAADDSGLPNDRFFAVRPEGSVSTLKIQRTERGDSAVYLCASSLLHREGGYTFGSGTRLTVV.

The genes are TRBV10-3 and TRBJ1-5; 8 nucleotides match TRBD1. The CDR3 has 14 amino acids. Germline CDR1 reads ENHRY; CDR2 reads SYGVKD. J gave up 6 bases and V 2 bases, and 3 bases lay outside the gene matches. In DNA form, the CDR3 reads TGTGCCATCAGTGAGAGGACAGGGAGTCAGCCCCAGCATTTT. Translated, it gives CAISERTGSQPQHF.

The J gene is TRBJ2-7, the V gene TRBV18, with D possibly being TRBD2 (5 bases). This CDR3 region has 13 residues. Germline V gene sequence: CDR1 KGHSH, CDR2 LQKENI. Between the trimmed V and J ends, which lost 5 bases and 2 bases, there was a span of 10 bases. This CDR3 is CASSSDGTYEQYF. In DNA, the CDR3 is TGTGCCAGCTCATCGGACGGGACCTACGAGCAGTACTTC. Variable domain in full (rest from reference TRBV18 and TRBJ2-7): NAGVMQNPRHLVRRRGQEARLRCSPMKGHSHVYWYRQLPEEGLKFMVYLQKENIIDESGMPKERFSAEFPKEGPSILRIQQVVRGDSAAYFCASSSDGTYEQYFGPGTRLTVT.

The chain uses TRBV6-6 and TRBJ2-5; D is unclear. Trimming pared 6 bases from V and 5 bases from J, leaving 10 bases between. Germline CDR1 is MNHNY and CDR2 is SVGAGI (reference sequence). This CDR3 is 12 amino acids long. DNA of the CDR3: TGTGCCAGCAGCAACACACGGGAGACCCAGTACTTC. This encodes CASSNTRETQYF.

The rearrangement uses TRBV4-2 and TRBJ2-7, with 7 bases identical to TRBD1. This CDR3 is built from 14 residues. The J segment lost 4 bases and the V segment lost 3 bases, leaving 6 bases of the junction unmatched. CDR1 and CDR2 (germline): LGHNA, YNFKEQ. CDR3 in amino acids: CASSQDRDSYEQYF. The CDR3 nucleotides are TGTGCCAGCAGCCAGGACCGGGACAGTTACGAGCAGTACTTC.

The V gene is TRBV11-2, the J gene TRBJ1-2; D may be TRBD1 (6 bases). V shed 0 bases and J shed 0 bases, with 14 bases lying between them. Germline loops: CDR1 SGHAT, CDR2 FQNNGV. This CDR3 has 17 residues. This chain's CDR3 is CASSLDRWQGTNYGYTF. The CDR3 region has the DNA TGTGCCAGCAGCTTAGATAGGTGGCAGGGGACTAACTATGGCTACACCTTC.

This clone was observed a few times. The genes are TRBV10-3 and TRBJ2-7; no definite D call. In germline, CDR1 is ENHRY, CDR2 SYGVKD. V was clipped by 7 bases and J by 7 bases, with 5 bases between them. The CDR3 has 9 amino acids. DNA of the CDR3: TGTGCCATCAAAGGGGAGCAGTACTTC. Encoded protein: CAIKGEQYF.

As to this clone: This sample also contains other DNA sequences that code for the same CDR3. This chain links TRBV9 with TRBJ2-5; TRBD1 might be the D (5 bases). Germline CDR1 reads SGDLS; CDR2 reads YYNGEE. V dropped 0 bases and J dropped 1 base, with 7 bases sitting between them. The CDR3 spans 14 residues. The DNA of the CDR3 is TGTGCCAGCAGCGTAGGGGGCCGCCAAGAGACCCAGTACTTC. Encoded protein: CASSVGGRQETQYF.